This is a list of T cell receptor beta chains from one sample in a study of CD8+ T cells in alopecia areata. The repertoire was sequenced with immunoSEQ multiplex PCR; TCRdb's copy has only in-frame clones and lacks some. The sample includes about 210,000 clones, about 57% seen only once; the top ten take more than 1.5%. Sequences were derived from CD4+ T cells sorted from blood, sampled at week 4, from a patient treated with tofacitinib. The receptors were gathered from a human donor with alopecia areata. The conserved cysteine and the conserved F or W are not part of the CDR3 here. Clone size appears in some rows only: once, few, many, or a class for an expanded clone.

v_gene	j_gene	abundance	CDR3aa
TRBV9	TRBJ2-3	NA	ASSVAGQRGPSTDTQY
TRBV20-1	TRBJ2-5	few	RASDGETQY
TRBV6-5	TRBJ2-7	NA	ASSAGTPKQY
TRBV5-1	TRBJ1-1	NA	ASSPGTENTEAF
TRBV29-1	TRBJ2-3	NA	SVAGTVTDTQY
TRBV4-3	TRBJ2-3	NA	ASSPRDRDSTDTQY
TRBV11-2	TRBJ1-3	NA	ASSLVTVGNTIY
TRBV2	TRBJ1-5	NA	ATALGENQPQH
TRBV5-1	TRBJ1-1	NA	ASSRRGDTEAF
TRBV7-2	TRBJ1-4	NA	ASSLAMGREKLF
TRBV7-2	TRBJ1-5	many	ASSLVQNQPQH
TRBV15	TRBJ1-6	NA	ATSAGDSPLH
TRBV27	TRBJ2-2	NA	ASSFARLAGSSGELF
TRBV6-1	TRBJ2-3	few	ASSALTSGGRIGTDTQY
TRBV10-3	TRBJ1-2	NA	AISEDRVSSYT
TRBV6-6	TRBJ2-7	NA	ASRCSGTNPYEQY
TRBV30	TRBJ2-6	NA	ASVTSGANVLT
TRBV20-1	TRBJ2-1	NA	SVRRGNEQF
TRBV2	TRBJ1-2	NA	AIPPASKTLSYGYT
TRBV7-8	TRBJ2-7	few	ASSRRRVSPYEQY
TRBV7-2	TRBJ2-6	NA	ASSSITGTGGVGANVLT
TRBV27	TRBJ1-6	NA	ASSGVPTAANSPLH